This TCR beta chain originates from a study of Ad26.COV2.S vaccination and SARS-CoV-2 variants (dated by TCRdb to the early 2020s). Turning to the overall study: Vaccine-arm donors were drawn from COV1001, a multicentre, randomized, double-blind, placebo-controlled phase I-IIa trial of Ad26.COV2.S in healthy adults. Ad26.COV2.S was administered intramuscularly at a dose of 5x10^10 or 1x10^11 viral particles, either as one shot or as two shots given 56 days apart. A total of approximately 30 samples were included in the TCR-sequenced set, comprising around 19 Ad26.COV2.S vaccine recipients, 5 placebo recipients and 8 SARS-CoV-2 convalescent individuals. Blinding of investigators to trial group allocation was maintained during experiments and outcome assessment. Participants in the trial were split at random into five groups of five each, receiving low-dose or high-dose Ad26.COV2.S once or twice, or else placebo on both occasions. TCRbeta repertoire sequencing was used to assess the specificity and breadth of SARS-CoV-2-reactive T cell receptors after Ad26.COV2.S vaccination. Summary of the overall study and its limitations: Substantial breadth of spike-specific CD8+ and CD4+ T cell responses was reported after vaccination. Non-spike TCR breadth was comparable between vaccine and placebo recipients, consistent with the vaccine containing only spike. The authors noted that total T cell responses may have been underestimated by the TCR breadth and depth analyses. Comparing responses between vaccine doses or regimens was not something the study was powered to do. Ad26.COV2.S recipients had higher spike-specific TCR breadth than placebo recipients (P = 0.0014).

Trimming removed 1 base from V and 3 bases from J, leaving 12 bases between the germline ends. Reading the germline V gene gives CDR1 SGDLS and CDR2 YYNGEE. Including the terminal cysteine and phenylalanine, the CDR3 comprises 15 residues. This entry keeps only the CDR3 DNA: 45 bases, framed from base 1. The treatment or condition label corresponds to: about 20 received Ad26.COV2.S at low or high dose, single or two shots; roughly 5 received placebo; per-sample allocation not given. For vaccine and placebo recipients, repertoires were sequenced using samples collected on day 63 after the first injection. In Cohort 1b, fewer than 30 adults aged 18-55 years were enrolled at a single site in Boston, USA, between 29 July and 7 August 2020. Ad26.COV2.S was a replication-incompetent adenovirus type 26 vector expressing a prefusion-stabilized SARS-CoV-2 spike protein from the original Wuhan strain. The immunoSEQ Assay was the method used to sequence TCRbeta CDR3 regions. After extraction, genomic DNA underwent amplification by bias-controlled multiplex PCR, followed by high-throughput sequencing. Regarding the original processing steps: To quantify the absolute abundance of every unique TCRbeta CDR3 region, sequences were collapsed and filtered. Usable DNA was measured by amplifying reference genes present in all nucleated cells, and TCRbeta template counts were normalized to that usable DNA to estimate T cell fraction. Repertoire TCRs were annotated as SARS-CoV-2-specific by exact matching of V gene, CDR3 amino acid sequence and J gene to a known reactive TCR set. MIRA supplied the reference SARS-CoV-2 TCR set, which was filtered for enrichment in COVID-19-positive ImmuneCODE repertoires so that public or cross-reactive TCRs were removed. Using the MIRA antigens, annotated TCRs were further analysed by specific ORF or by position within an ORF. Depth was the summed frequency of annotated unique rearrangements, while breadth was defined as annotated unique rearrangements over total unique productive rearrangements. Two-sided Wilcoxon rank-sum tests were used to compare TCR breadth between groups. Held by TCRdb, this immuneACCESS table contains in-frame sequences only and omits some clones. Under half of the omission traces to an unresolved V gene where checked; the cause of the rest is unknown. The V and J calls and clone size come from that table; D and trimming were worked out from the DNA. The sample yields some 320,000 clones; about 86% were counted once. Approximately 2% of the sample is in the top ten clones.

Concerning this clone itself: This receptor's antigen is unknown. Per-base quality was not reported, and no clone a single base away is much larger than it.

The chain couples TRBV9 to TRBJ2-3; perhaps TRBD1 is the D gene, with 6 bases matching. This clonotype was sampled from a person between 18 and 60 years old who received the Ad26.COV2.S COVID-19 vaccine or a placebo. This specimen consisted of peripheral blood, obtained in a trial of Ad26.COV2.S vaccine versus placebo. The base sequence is TGTGCCAGCAGCGTAATTCCCGACAGGACAGATACGCAGTATTTT. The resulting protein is CASSVIPDRTDTQYF.